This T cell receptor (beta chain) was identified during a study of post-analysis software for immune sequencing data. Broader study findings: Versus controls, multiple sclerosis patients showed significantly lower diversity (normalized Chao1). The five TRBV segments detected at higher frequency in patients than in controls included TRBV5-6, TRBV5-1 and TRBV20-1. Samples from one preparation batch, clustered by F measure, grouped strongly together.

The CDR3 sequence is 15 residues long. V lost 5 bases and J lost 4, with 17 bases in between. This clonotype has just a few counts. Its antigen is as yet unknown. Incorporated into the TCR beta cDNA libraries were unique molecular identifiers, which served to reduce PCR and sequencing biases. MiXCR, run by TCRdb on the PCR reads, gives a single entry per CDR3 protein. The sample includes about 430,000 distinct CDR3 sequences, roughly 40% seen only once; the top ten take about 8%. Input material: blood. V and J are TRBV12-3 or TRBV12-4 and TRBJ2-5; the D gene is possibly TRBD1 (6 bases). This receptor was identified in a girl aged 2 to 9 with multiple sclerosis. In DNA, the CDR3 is TGTGCCAGCAGTGATAACAGGAAAGGGGGAGAGACCCAGTACTTC. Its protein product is CASSDNRKGGETQYF.